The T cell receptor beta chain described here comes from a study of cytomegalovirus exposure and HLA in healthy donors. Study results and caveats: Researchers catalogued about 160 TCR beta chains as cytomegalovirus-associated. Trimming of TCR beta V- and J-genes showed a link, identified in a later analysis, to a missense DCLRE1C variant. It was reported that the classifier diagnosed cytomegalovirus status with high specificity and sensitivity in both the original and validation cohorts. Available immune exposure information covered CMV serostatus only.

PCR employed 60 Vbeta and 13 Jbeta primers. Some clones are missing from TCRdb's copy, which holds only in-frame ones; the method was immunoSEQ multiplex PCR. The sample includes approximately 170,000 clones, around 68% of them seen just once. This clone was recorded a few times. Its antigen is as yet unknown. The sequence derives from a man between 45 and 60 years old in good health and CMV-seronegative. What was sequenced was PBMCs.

The chain's CDR3 is CASSWDRLNEKLFF. CDR3 nucleotide sequence: TGTGCCAGCAGCTGGGACAGACTAAATGAAAAACTGTTTTTT. V usage is TRBV7-9 and J usage is TRBJ1-4; 7 positions agree with TRBD1. Germline V gene lookup returns CDR1 SEHNR and CDR2 FQNEAQ (reference sequence). The CDR3 has 14 amino acids. V dropped 4 bases and J dropped 5; count of bases not matched to a gene: 4. Filled out from reference TRBV7-9 and TRBJ1-4, the complete variable domain reads DTGVSQNPRHKITKRGQNVTFRCDPISEHNRLYWYRQTLGQGPEFLTYFQNEAQLEKSRLLSDRFSAERPKGSFSTLEIQRTEQGDSAMYLCASSWDRLNEKLFFGSGTQLSVL.